The 31 T cell receptor beta chains below come from one sample, sequenced in a study of T cell responses to AZD1222 COVID-19 vaccine. Clones were sequenced by immunoSEQ multiplex PCR, and TCRdb holds only the in-frame ones, with some missing. The sample includes about 130,000 clones, 90% of them seen just once. The sample consisted of peripheral blood, taken on day 0 of AZD1222 vaccination. The receptors come from an adult in good health.

The chain joins TRBV6-5 to TRBJ2-1, with 7 positions matching TRBD1. The CDR3 sequence is 16 residues long. CDR1 and CDR2 from the germline V gene are MNHEY and SVGAGI. After removal of 3 bases from V and 2 bases from J, the junction contained 7 bases not matched to a gene. The CDR3 here is CASSYPRTGTYNEQFF. In DNA form, the CDR3 reads TGTGCCAGCAGTTATCCTAGGACAGGCACCTACAATGAGCAGTTCTTC.

The chain links TRBV18 to TRBJ1-1; D unclear. The CDR3 contains 14 residues. Per germline, CDR1 KGHSH and CDR2 LQKENI. Between the trimmed V and J ends, which lost 2 bases and 3 bases, there was a span of 10 bases. This CDR3 reads CASSPDILHTEAFF. CDR3 DNA sequence: TGTGCCAGCTCACCAGACATTTTGCACACTGAAGCTTTCTTT.

J is TRBJ2-7 and V is TRBV4-1; 12 bases match TRBD1. After removal of 4 bases from V and 6 bases from J, the junction contained 4 bases not matched to a gene. The CDR3 is 14 amino acids. CDR1 MGHRA and CDR2 YSYEKL come from the germline V gene. CDR3 coding DNA: TGCGCCAGCAGCCTAGGGACAGGGGGCCTCGAGCAGTACTTC. This codes for CASSLGTGGLEQYF.

The chain employs TRBV2 and TRBJ2-4; 8 bases line up with TRBD1. The germline CDR1 and CDR2 sequences are SNHLY and FYNNEI. The CDR3 runs 14 residues. The V segment lost 8 bases and the J segment 10 bases; nucleotides outside the gene matches: 13. The CDR3 region has the DNA TGTGCCAGCCGGTACTTGCAGGGGGCGAGGATTCAGTACTTC. Translation: CASRYLQGARIQYF.

This chain connects TRBV14 to TRBJ1-5; 7 bases line up with TRBD1. V shed 3 bases and J 6 bases; nucleotides not matched to a gene: 14. CDR1 and CDR2 from the germline V gene are SGHDN and FVKESK. The CDR3 contains 17 residues. DNA for the CDR3: TGTGCCAGCAGCCACCCCGTAGACAGGGCATCAATTCAGCCCCAGCATTTT. Protein sequence: CASSHPVDRASIQPQHF.

The V call is TRBV5-1, the J call TRBJ2-5; the D is unclear. The CDR3 runs 13 residues. The germline V gene has CDR1 SGHRS and CDR2 YFSETQ. Trimming pared 1 base from V and 2 bases from J, leaving 6 bases between. CDR3 in amino acids: CASSLQIQETQYF. The CDR3 nucleotides are TGCGCCAGCAGCTTGCAGATTCAAGAGACCCAGTACTTC.

The chain joins TRBV12-2 to TRBJ2-7. TRBV12-2 is a pseudogene. There are 16 residues in the CDR3. CDR3 nucleotides: TGTGCAAGTCGCCCAGGAAGGGCCAGGAGCTCCTACGAGCAGTACTTC. Translated, it gives CASRPGRARSSYEQYF.

The chain joins TRBV28 to TRBJ1-2, with D possibly being TRBD1 (6 bases). V was trimmed by 6 bases and J by 2 bases, leaving 16 bases between them. Per the germline V gene, CDR1 is MDHEN and CDR2 is SYDVKM. The length of the CDR3 is 15 residues. The CDR3 region has the DNA TGTGCCAGCAGCCACCGCGGGGGGCGAAACTATGGCTACACCTTC. Encoded protein: CASSHRGGRNYGYTF.

This sequence joins TRBV29-1 and TRBJ1-5; D is perhaps TRBD1 (5 bases). V was cut by 4 bases and J by 11 bases, with 15 bases left in between. This CDR3 has 12 amino acids. Germline V lookup: CDR1 SQVTM, CDR2 ANQGSEA. The CDR3 DNA follows: TGCAGCGTTGCTGGCGGGGGAGGGACCCAGCATTTT. This translates into CSVAGGGGTQHF.

The chain links TRBV10-3 to TRBJ1-2; TRBD1 is a possible D gene (5 bases). From germline, CDR1 is ENHRY and CDR2 SYGVKD. The CDR3 sequence is 13 residues long. V was cut by 2 bases and J by 7 bases, with 11 bases left in between. CDR3 in DNA: TGTGCCATCAGTGAGGGCAGGGTCGCTGGCTACACCTTC. Protein: CAISEGRVAGYTF.

The genes are TRBV5-8 and TRBJ1-6; D not resolved. Looked up from germline, CDR1 is SGHTS and CDR2 is YDEGEE. This CDR3 region has 16 residues. Trimming shortened V by 2 bases and J by 7 bases, and 16 bases separated the two germline ends. The CDR3: CASSFMLGQWNSPLHF. The CDR3 nucleotides read TGTGCCAGCAGCTTTATGCTGGGCCAGTGGAATTCACCCCTCCACTTT.

V is TRBV5-1 and J is TRBJ2-7; possible D gene TRBD1, 5 bases. Germline V gene sequence: CDR1 SGHRS, CDR2 YFSETQ. The germline V and J ends were trimmed by 1 base and 5 bases, with 10 bases remaining between them. The length of the CDR3 is 13 residues. DNA of the CDR3: TGCGCCAGCAGCTTGCGACAGTTACACGAGCAGTACTTC. Translation: CASSLRQLHEQYF.

V is TRBV9 and J is TRBJ2-1, with 10 bases identical to TRBD2. Germline assignment: CDR1 SGDLS and CDR2 YYNGEE. Trimming cost V 4 bases and J 4 bases; bases outside gene matches: 14. There are 18 residues in the CDR3. CDR3 protein: CASSPPTSSGGEYNEQFF. The CDR3 coding sequence is TGTGCCAGCAGCCCACCGACTTCAAGCGGGGGGGAGTACAATGAGCAGTTCTTC.

This clone has a handful of counts. The chain uses TRBV28 and TRBJ2-7, with TRBD2 as a possible D gene (5 bases). The germline gives CDR1 MDHEN, CDR2 SYDVKM. The CDR3 spans 14 residues. The V end lost 1 base, the J end lost 4 bases, and 11 bases lay between the germline ends. For the CDR3, the DNA is TGTGCCAGCAGTTTATTCCGGGCGGGTTACGAGCAGTACTTC. Translation gives CASSLFRAGYEQYF.

The rearrangement uses TRBV27 and TRBJ2-7; the D gene could be TRBD1 or TRBD2 (5 bases each). The germline V gene encodes CDR1 MNHEY and CDR2 SMNVEV (reference sequence). The CDR3 is 13 residues long. Trimming stripped 3 bases from V and 4 bases from J, with 10 bases between. The chain's CDR3 is CASSFGTPYEQYF. As DNA, the CDR3 is TGTGCCAGCAGTTTTGGGACGCCTTACGAGCAGTACTTC.

This chain joins TRBV30 and TRBJ2-6, with D possibly TRBD1 on 6 matching bases. Between the trimmed V and J ends, which lost 6 bases and 11 bases, there was a span of 14 bases. This CDR3 has 12 amino acids. Germline loops: CDR1 GTSNPN, CDR2 SVGIG (reference sequence). CDR3 nucleotides: TGTGCCTGCCACAGGGTAAGCGACGTCCTGACTTTC. Translation gives CACHRVSDVLTF.

The chain combines TRBV12-3 or TRBV12-4 with TRBJ1-2; 7 bases are a match to TRBD1. V dropped 6 bases and J dropped 8; count of bases not matched to a gene: 6. The CDR3 covers 12 residues. CDR3 bases: TGTGCCAGCAGCCCTAAGGGGGCGGGCTACACCTTC. It specifies CASSPKGAGYTF.

This clone occurred once. V and J are TRBV9 and TRBJ2-7; 12 positions match TRBD1. With 4 bases clipped from V and 6 bases from J, the junction kept 8 bases outside the gene matches. This CDR3 comprises 15 residues. Germline V lookup: CDR1 SGDLS, CDR2 YYNGEE. CDR3 sequence reads: CASSPTGTGGVEQYF. CDR3 DNA sequence: TGTGCCAGCAGCCCGACCGGGACAGGGGGCGTCGAGCAGTACTTC.

This chain links TRBV11-3 with TRBJ2-4; possibly TRBD1 for D (5 bases). The germline gives CDR1 SGHNT, CDR2 YENEEA. The CDR3 is made up of 16 amino acids. The V end was cut by 1 base, the J end by 1 base, with 11 bases between. In DNA form, the CDR3 reads TGTGCCAGCAGCTTAGGTGGGGCTGGGGCCAAAAACATTCAGTACTTC. Encoded protein: CASSLGGAGAKNIQYF. Supplemented by reference TRBV11-3 and TRBJ2-4, the full variable domain reads EAGVVQSPRYKIIEKKQPVAFWCNPISGHNTLYWYLQNLGQGPELLIRYENEEAVDDSQLPKDRFSAERLKGVDSTLKIQPAELGDSAVYLCASSLGGAGAKNIQYFGAGTRLSVL.

This clone was recorded only once. V gene TRBV7-3 combines with J gene TRBJ2-5; D may correspond to TRBD1 or TRBD2 (6 bases each). The CDR3 spans 15 residues. Germline-derived CDR1 and CDR2 are SGHTA and FQGTGA. Deletions cut 5 bases from V and 2 bases from J, with 15 bases between. This CDR3 is CASSHSSGAQETQYF. The DNA for the CDR3 is TGTGCCAGCAGCCATTCGTCGGGGGCGCAAGAGACCCAGTACTTC.

The rearrangement links TRBV10-2 to TRBJ1-6, with D unresolved. The CDR3 has 16 amino acids. Germline CDR1 reads WSHSY; CDR2 reads SAAADI. V was clipped by 5 bases and J by 7 bases, with 18 bases between them. The DNA for the CDR3 is TGCGCCAGCAGTTTCTTTCCCGGGTTTGGCAATTCACCCCTCCACTTT. Amino acids: CASSFFPGFGNSPLHF.

This chain joins TRBV5-4 and TRBJ2-7; TRBD1 agrees at 8 bases. The germline V gene encodes CDR1 SGHNT and CDR2 YYREEE (reference sequence). The length of the CDR3 is 13 residues. The J segment lost 4 bases and the V segment lost 6 bases, leaving 6 bases of the junction unmatched. In DNA, the CDR3 is TGTGCCAGCAACCCGCAGGGGGCTTACGAGCAGTACTTC. It codes for CASNPQGAYEQYF.

This clone was seen once. The CDR3 region has the DNA TGCAGCGCCGATTTGGGTAGATCGAACACCGGGGAGCTGTTTTTT. Protein: CSADLGRSNTGELFF. This chain connects TRBV29-1 to TRBJ2-2; no definite D call. The V gene lost 7 bases and the J gene lost 0 bases, with 15 bases spanning the gap. Germline values: CDR1 SQVTM, CDR2 ANQGSEA. The CDR3 runs to 15 residues.

The chain is built from TRBV9 and TRBJ1-2, with D possibly matching TRBD1 (5 bases). The germline gives CDR1 SGDLS, CDR2 YYNGEE. V was pared by 0 bases and J by 6 bases, with 12 bases between. CDR3 length: 14 residues. The DNA for the CDR3 is TGTGCCAGCAGCGTAGTCGGGGACCCCGATGGCTACACCTTC. Translation gives CASSVVGDPDGYTF.

This clone was seen just once. The chain carries TRBV29-1 and TRBJ2-3; unclear D gene. Germline-derived CDR1 and CDR2 are SQVTM and ANQGSEA. This CDR3 has 14 amino acids. V lost 0 bases and J lost 2, with 9 bases in between. This CDR3 is CSVEDGVYTDTQYF. The CDR3 nucleotides are TGCAGCGTTGAAGATGGCGTTTACACAGATACGCAGTATTTT.

V gene TRBV28 combines with J gene TRBJ1-5, with 7 bases matching TRBD1. CDR3 length: 16 residues. Trimming at V came to 6 bases and at J to 4 bases, leaving 12 bases not matched to a gene. Germline assignment: CDR1 MDHEN and CDR2 SYDVKM. The CDR3 sequence is CASSPISGGGNQPQHF. CDR3 DNA sequence: TGTGCCAGCAGCCCGATTTCAGGGGGTGGTAATCAGCCCCAGCATTTT.

V is TRBV27 and J is TRBJ1-5; a possible D gene is TRBD1 (6 bases). Germline V gene lookup returns CDR1 MNHEY and CDR2 SMNVEV (reference sequence). The CDR3 loop spans 15 amino acids. Trimming stripped 2 bases from V and 0 bases from J, with 8 bases between. This chain's CDR3 is CASSLAGVSNQPQHF. DNA of the CDR3: TGTGCCAGCAGTTTAGCAGGGGTTAGCAATCAGCCCCAGCATTTT.

The V gene is TRBV30, the J gene TRBJ1-4, with 7 bases fitting TRBD1. Germline lookup yields CDR1 GTSNPN and CDR2 SVGIG (reference sequence). The V gene end was trimmed by 8 bases and the J gene end by 7 bases; junction bases not matched to a gene: 7. This CDR3 has 12 amino acids. The CDR3 DNA is TGTGCCGGGCAAGGGGGCGGTGAAAAACTGTTTTTT. As protein: CAGQGGGEKLFF.

The chain employs TRBV4-3 and TRBJ1-6; D remains unclear. Trimming left V 0 bases short and J 0 bases short, with 6 bases between. The CDR3 spans 16 residues. The germline CDR1 and CDR2 sequences are LGHNA and YSLEER. Here the CDR3 reads CASSQELSSYNSPLHF. In DNA form, the CDR3 reads TGCGCCAGCAGCCAAGAATTGAGCTCCTATAATTCACCCCTCCACTTT.

V usage is TRBV7-2 and J usage is TRBJ2-1; no firm D call. The V and J ends lost 2 bases and 0 bases respectively, with 8 bases between them. Germline V lookup: CDR1 SGHTA, CDR2 FQGNSA. This CDR3 region has 15 residues. CDR3 sequence (DNA): TGTGCCAGCAGCTTACTCTTGAGCTCCTACAATGAGCAGTTCTTC. This translates into CASSLLLSSYNEQFF.

V and J are TRBV28 and TRBJ1-2; 9 nucleotides line up with TRBD1. This CDR3 is built from 14 residues. Germline trimming cut 3 bases from V and 5 bases from J; bases unmatched to any gene: 4. CDR1 is MDHEN, CDR2 SYDVKM, per germline. Here the CDR3 DNA reads TGTGCCAGCAGTTTGGCAGACAGGGGGTATGGCTACACCTTC. It specifies CASSLADRGYGYTF.